Following are 3 T cell receptor beta chains from one sample sequenced in a study of OX40 agonist ivuxolimab in advanced cancers. Some clones are missing from TCRdb's copy, which holds only in-frame ones; the method was immunoSEQ multiplex PCR. The table records some 28,000 clones, 79% of them present only once. Sequenced material: CD4+ or CD8+ T cells sorted from blood, taken in a trial of the OX40 agonist ivuxolimab. These TCRs come from an adult with an advanced solid tumor such as melanoma, head and neck, liver or kidney cancer.

The CDR3 region has the DNA TGCGCCAGCAGCCAAGATGGGAAAGAAAGTCCTAATCAGCCCCAGCATTTT. This gives the protein CASSQDGKESPNQPQHF. The chain uses TRBV4-1 and TRBJ1-5; D uncertain. V gave up 0 bases and J gave up 4 bases, with 16 bases separating them. Germline V CDR1 and CDR2: MGHRA, YSYEKL. This CDR3 spans 17 amino acids.

The V gene is TRBV6-5, the J gene TRBJ2-3, with 8 bases fitting TRBD2. The V and J ends lost 6 bases and 2 bases, in that order; junction bases with no gene match: 4. This CDR3 spans 14 amino acids. The germline gives CDR1 MNHEY, CDR2 SVGAGI. The CDR3 protein is CASRLAESTDTQYF. Written as DNA, the CDR3 is TGTGCCAGCAGACTAGCGGAGTCCACAGATACGCAGTATTTT.

This chain connects TRBV4-1 to TRBJ2-1; 12 bases are shared with TRBD1. Germline V CDR1 and CDR2: MGHRA, YSYEKL. V was clipped by 5 bases and J by 8 bases; unmatched bases: 7. This CDR3 has 15 amino acids. This chain's CDR3 is CASSYRDRGRDEQFF. The CDR3 DNA reads as TGCGCCAGCAGCTACCGGGACAGGGGGCGAGATGAGCAGTTCTTC.